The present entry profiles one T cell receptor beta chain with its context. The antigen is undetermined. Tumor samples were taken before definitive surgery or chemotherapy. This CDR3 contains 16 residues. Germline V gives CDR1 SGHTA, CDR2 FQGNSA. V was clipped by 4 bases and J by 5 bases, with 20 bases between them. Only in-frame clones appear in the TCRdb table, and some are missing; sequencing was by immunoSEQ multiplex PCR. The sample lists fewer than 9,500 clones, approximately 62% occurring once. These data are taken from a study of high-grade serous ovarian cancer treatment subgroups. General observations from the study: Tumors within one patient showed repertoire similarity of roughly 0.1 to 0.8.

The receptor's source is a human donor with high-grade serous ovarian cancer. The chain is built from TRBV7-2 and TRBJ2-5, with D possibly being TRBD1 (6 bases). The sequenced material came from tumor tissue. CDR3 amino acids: CASSSNRRGGRETQYF. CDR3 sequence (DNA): TGTGCCAGCAGCTCCAACCGCCGAGGGGGAAGGGAGACCCAGTACTTC.